The 13 T cell receptor beta chains listed next were all sequenced from one sample in a study of T cells in Graves' hyperthyroidism and ophthalmopathy. RNA transcripts yielded amplified TCR beta CDR3 regions. A set of HTBI primers served as the primers for a first-round RT-PCR of the TCR CDR3. TCRdb recomputed calls from the multiplex PCR reads with MiXCR, one row per CDR3 protein. The sample lists over 90,000 distinct CDR3 sequences, 40% to 50% occurring once. The source material was blood. The receptors were gathered from a man between 35 and 55 years old with Graves' hyperthyroidism.

This clonotype was recorded many times. The chain couples TRBV6-1 to TRBJ1-5; D is possibly TRBD1 (5 bases). Germline CDR1 is MNHNS and CDR2 is SASEGT. This CDR3 region has 14 residues. V shed 3 bases and J shed 9 bases, with 15 bases lying between them. The CDR3 bases are TGTGCCAGCAGTGATGTCCAGGGCGTTCGGCCCCAGCATTTT. Translated: CASSDVQGVRPQHF.

The gene calls are TRBV9 and TRBJ2-1; 7 bases map to TRBD2. Trimming took 1 base from V and 12 from J; bases not matched to a gene: 13. CDR1 is SGDLS, CDR2 YYNGEE, per germline. CDR3 length: 15 residues. The CDR3 DNA reads TGTGCCAGCAGCGTAAGCGGGGCCAGCACAGATACGCAGTTCTTC. Encoded protein: CASSVSGASTDTQFF.

Notes on this clonotype: The junction departs from the called germline gene at one end, perhaps through a read error. The chain uses TRBV7-7 and TRBJ2-7; TRBD1 aligns across 11 bases. Germline loops: CDR1 SSHAT, CDR2 FNYEAQ (reference sequence). This CDR3 has 18 amino acids. CDR3 residues: CASSMRGVRGTGGYEQYF. The CDR3 DNA follows: TGTGCTAGCAGCATGAGAGGGGTTCGGGGGACAGGGGGCTACGAGCAGTACTTC. The full variable domain, with the rest looked up from reference TRBV7-7 and TRBJ2-7, is GAGVSQSPRYKVTKRGQDVTLRCDPISSHATLYWYQQALGQGPEFLTYFNYEAQPDKSGLPSDRFSAERPEGSISTLTIQRTEQRDSAMYRCASSMRGVRGTGGYEQYFGPGTRLTVT.

The rearrangement uses TRBV5-1 and TRBJ2-5; D possibly corresponds to TRBD1 (6 bases). CDR3 size: 15 residues. Germline assignment: CDR1 SGHRS and CDR2 YFSETQ. V dropped 5 bases and J dropped 2 bases, with 16 bases sitting between them. The CDR3 loop reads CASRLNRDEQETQYF. Here the CDR3 DNA reads TGCGCCAGCAGACTGAACAGGGACGAGCAAGAGACCCAGTACTTC.

At least ten counts were recorded for this clonotype. The V gene is TRBV6-2 or TRBV6-3, the J gene TRBJ1-5; 8 positions match TRBD1. This CDR3 spans 13 amino acids. Germline values: CDR1 MNHEY, CDR2 SVGEGT. The V segment lost 8 bases and the J segment 2 bases; nucleotides outside the gene matches: 2. In nucleotides, the CDR3 is TGTGCCAGCCAGGGACAGGGCAATCAGCCCCAGCATTTT. Amino acid sequence: CASQGQGNQPQHF.

This clonotype was counted at least ten times. The chain recombines TRBV7-6 with TRBJ2-3, with D possibly being TRBD2 (5 bases). The CDR3 runs to 15 residues. CDR1 SGHVS and CDR2 FNYEAQ come from the germline V gene. Trimming left V 1 base short and J 4 bases short, with 12 bases between. The CDR3 protein is CASSLDWTGADTQYF. Here the CDR3 DNA reads TGTGCCAGCAGCTTAGACTGGACTGGTGCAGATACGCAGTATTTT. The variable domain in full, with the rest retrieved from reference TRBV7-6 and TRBJ2-3, is GAGVSQSPRYKVTKRGQDVALRCDPISGHVSLYWYRQALGQGPEFLTYFNYEAQQDKSGLPNDRFSAERPEGSISTLTIQRTEQRDSAMYRCASSLDWTGADTQYFGPGTRLTVL.

This clonotype appeared many times. The chain couples TRBV5-5 to TRBJ2-7; TRBD2 might be the D (5 bases). The CDR3 loop spans 13 amino acids. Germline loops: CDR1 SGHKS, CDR2 YYEKEE (reference sequence). V shed 4 bases and J shed 3 bases, with 11 bases lying between them. This CDR3 reads CASSAGRVYEQYF. For the CDR3, the DNA is TGTGCCAGCAGCGCGGGTAGAGTCTACGAGCAGTACTTC.

This rearrangement joins TRBV5-1 to TRBJ1-4; TRBD1 might be the D (6 bases). V was trimmed by 4 bases and J by 16 bases, leaving 23 bases between them. Germline CDR1 and CDR2: SGHRS and YFSETQ. The CDR3 length is 14 residues. The CDR3: CASSLDWGAEEPFF. CDR3 nucleotide sequence: TGCGCCAGCAGCCTGGACTGGGGGGCTGAAGAACCGTTTTTT.

With regard to this clonotype: A much bigger clone sits one base away, suggesting this may be a read error. The DNA for the CDR3 is TGTGCCAGCAGCGACCCCGGGAGCAGGGAAAAACTGTTTTTT. Protein product: CASSDPGSREKLFF. The rearrangement joins TRBV6-2 or TRBV6-3 to TRBJ1-4; no clear D gene. CDR1 and CDR2 from the germline V gene are MNHEY and SVGEGT. This CDR3 spans 14 amino acids. V was clipped by 6 bases and J by 8 bases, with 16 bases between them.

The V and J genes are TRBV20-1 and TRBJ2-7, with 7 bases lining up with TRBD1. Germline loops: CDR1 DFQATT, CDR2 SNEGSKA (reference sequence). J was trimmed by 1 base and V by 4 bases; bases with no gene match: 1. The CDR3 runs to 12 residues. CDR3 region: CSAMDRSYEQYF. The CDR3 DNA follows: TGCAGTGCTATGGACAGGTCCTACGAGCAGTACTTC.

The chain recombines TRBV15 with TRBJ2-5; TRBD2 agrees at 7 bases. Germline V CDR1 and CDR2: LNHNV, YYDKDF (reference sequence). V was pared by 5 bases and J by 2 bases, with 11 bases of the junction left unmatched. The CDR3 loop spans 16 amino acids. CDR3 sequence: CATSPSGSSGQETQYF. The CDR3 DNA follows: TGTGCCACCAGCCCGAGCGGATCTAGCGGACAAGAGACCCAGTACTTC.

This clonotype was found a few times. The CDR3 DNA is TGTGCCAGCAGCCAAATCTTGGGACAGGGGCCTTCGGGCTACACCTTC. It yields the protein CASSQILGQGPSGYTF. The chain couples TRBV3-1 to TRBJ1-2; 10 bases align to TRBD1. CDR3 length: 16 amino acids. CDR1 is LGHDT and CDR2 is YNNKEL in the germline V gene (reference sequence). V lost 2 bases, J lost 8 bases, and 11 bases stayed unmatched.

The chain uses TRBV5-5 and TRBJ2-6; possibly TRBD1 for D (5 bases). V was pared by 4 bases and J by 6 bases, with 11 bases between. The CDR3 runs 14 residues. The germline CDR1 and CDR2 sequences are SGHKS and YYEKEE (reference sequence). CDR3 residues: CASSNPGQANVLTF. Written as DNA, the CDR3 is TGTGCCAGCAGCAACCCAGGACAGGCCAACGTCCTGACTTTC.